This entry lists 17 T cell receptor beta chains sequenced from one sample in a study of blood T cell dynamics during melanoma immunotherapy. Produced via immunoSEQ multiplex PCR; TCRdb's table is partial and in-frame only. The repertoire consists of about 5,800 clones, with roughly 87% occurring once and the leading ten covering around 3%. Time point denoted: pre-treatment baseline. Source: blood, taken from a patient treated with checkpoint blockade. The receptors were gathered from a human donor with melanoma.

V gene TRBV11-3 combines with J gene TRBJ2-1; 9 bases are shared with TRBD2. The CDR3 length is 14 residues. In germline, CDR1 is SGHNT, CDR2 YENEEA. The V gene end was trimmed by 5 bases and the J gene end by 8 bases; junction bases not matched to a gene: 7. The DNA for the CDR3 is TGTGCCAGCAGCCCCGGGACTAGCAGAGATGAGCAGTTCTTC. Protein product: CASSPGTSRDEQFF.

The chain joins TRBV5-1 to TRBJ1-1; D might be TRBD1 (6 bases). V was shortened by 2 bases and J by 1 base, with 9 bases between the two germline ends. Germline CDR1 is SGHRS and CDR2 is YFSETQ. This CDR3 contains 14 residues. CDR3 protein: CASSLEQGNTEAFF. In DNA, the CDR3 is TGCGCCAGCAGCTTAGAACAGGGGAACACTGAAGCTTTCTTT.

The CDR3 sequence: CASSLGREVNEQFF. The DNA of the CDR3 is TGTGCCAGCAGTTTAGGCAGGGAGGTCAATGAGCAGTTCTTC. The chain employs TRBV28 and TRBJ2-1, with a possible D match to TRBD2 (6 bases). Trimming took off 2 bases at V and 6 bases at J, with 11 bases between the two ends. This CDR3 has 14 amino acids. Germline assignment: CDR1 MDHEN and CDR2 SYDVKM.

The chain couples TRBV9 to TRBJ2-2; D is unclear. Per the germline V gene, CDR1 is SGDLS and CDR2 is YYNGEE. Trimming left V 0 bases short and J 3 bases short, with 6 bases between. The CDR3 runs 14 residues. The CDR3 sequence: CASSVAWDTGELFF. CDR3 bases: TGTGCCAGCAGCGTAGCTTGGGACACCGGGGAGCTGTTTTTT. Full variable domain (rest looked up from reference TRBV9 and TRBJ2-2): DSGVTQTPKHLITATGQRVTLRCSPRSGDLSVYWYQQSLDQGLQFLIQYYNGEERAKGNILERFSAQQFPDLHSELNLSSLELGDSALYFCASSVAWDTGELFFGEGSRLTVL.

The chain links TRBV7-9 to TRBJ1-5; no clear D gene. CDR1 is SEHNR and CDR2 is FQNEAQ in the germline V gene (reference sequence). There are 13 residues in the CDR3. Trimming pared 6 bases from V and 4 bases from J, leaving 10 bases between. CDR3 bases: TGTGCCAGCAGAGGTGACGGAAATCAGCCCCAGCATTTT. It yields the protein CASRGDGNQPQHF.

The rearrangement links TRBV27 to TRBJ1-2; D possibly corresponds to TRBD1 (5 bases). Per the germline V gene, CDR1 is MNHEY and CDR2 is SMNVEV (reference sequence). The V end was cut by 5 bases, the J end by 2 bases, with 15 bases between. This CDR3 region has 15 residues. CDR3: CASSLSGTSNYGYTF. Written as DNA, the CDR3 is TGTGCCAGCAGTCTCTCAGGGACTTCGAACTATGGCTACACCTTC.

V is TRBV7-2 and J is TRBJ1-1; possible D gene TRBD1, 6 bases. V was trimmed by 1 base and J by 0 bases, leaving 9 bases between them. The CDR3 runs to 15 residues. Germline V gene data show CDR1 as SGHTA and CDR2 as FQGNSA. DNA of the CDR3: TGTGCCAGCAGCTTAGGGACAGCCATGAACACTGAAGCTTTCTTT. Its translation is CASSLGTAMNTEAFF.

There are a few counts of this clone. The junction and the germline gene differ at one end; a read error may be behind it. The CDR3 protein is CASSESSRPNF. CDR3 nucleotides: TGTGCCAGCAGTGAAAGCTCCCGCCCAAACTTC. The chain is built from TRBV6-1 and TRBJ1-2; no definite D call. The CDR3 runs to 11 residues. The germline gives CDR1 MNHNS, CDR2 SASEGT.

This rearrangement joins TRBV7-8 to TRBJ2-1; weak D call: TRBD1 (6 bases). Germline-derived CDR1 and CDR2 are SGHVS and FQNEAQ. V lost 1 base and J lost 2, with 9 bases in between. This CDR3 spans 15 amino acids. The chain's CDR3 is CASSLGQGPYNEQFF. CDR3 sequence (DNA): TGTGCCAGCAGCTTAGGGCAGGGGCCCTACAATGAGCAGTTCTTC.

The chain joins TRBV7-3 to TRBJ2-2; D remains ambiguous. CDR1 and CDR2 (germline): SGHTA, FQGTGA. V lost 5 bases to trimming and J lost 8 bases, with 6 bases between them. The CDR3 covers 11 residues. In DNA form, the CDR3 reads TGTGCCAGCAGCGCCGGAGGGGAGCTGTTTTTT. It encodes CASSAGGELFF.

Of note for this clone: The DNA is left out, because the CDR3 cannot be placed on it with certainty; the CDR3 is given as TCRdb lists it. The rearrangement links TRBV19 to TRBJ1-5; the listed D gene, TRBD1, was not tested against the DNA. The CDR3 is 17 residues long, counting both termini. In germline, CDR1 is LNHDA, CDR2 SQIVND (reference sequence). The CDR3 here is CASTSEGGRFRNQPQHF.

The chain is built from TRBV11-3 and TRBJ2-3; D remains ambiguous. V was pared by 3 bases and J by 5 bases, with 9 bases between. The germline V gene encodes CDR1 SGHNT and CDR2 YENEEA. The CDR3 covers 13 residues. The CDR3 spells CASSFSLGDTQYF. The CDR3 nucleotides read TGTGCCAGCAGCTTCTCGCTGGGAGATACGCAGTATTTT.

This chain uses TRBV4-1 with TRBJ2-3, with D unclear. V was cut by 1 base and J by 5 bases, with 7 bases left in between. The CDR3 sequence is 13 residues long. Looked up from germline, CDR1 is MGHRA and CDR2 is YSYEKL. The CDR3 nucleotides read TGCGCCAGCAGCCAAGGCCCCCAAGATACGCAGTATTTT. Translated: CASSQGPQDTQYF.

This chain connects TRBV10-3 to TRBJ2-7; TRBD1 matches at 10 bases. V gave up 5 bases and J gave up 4 bases; unmatched junction bases: 5. Germline CDR1 reads ENHRY; CDR2 reads SYGVKD. The CDR3 has 14 residues. DNA for the CDR3: TGTGCCATCAGTAAGGACAGGGGGGATTACGAGCAGTACTTC. It specifies CAISKDRGDYEQYF.

The chain carries TRBV5-1 and TRBJ1-1, with 11 bases lining up with TRBD1. CDR3 length: 15 residues. From germline, CDR1 is SGHRS and CDR2 YFSETQ. V shed 5 bases, J shed 5 bases, and the junction held 8 bases outside the gene matches. CDR3: CASRGQGVMGTEAFF. Here the CDR3 DNA reads TGCGCCAGCAGGGGACAGGGGGTAATGGGTACTGAAGCTTTCTTT. Full variable domain (rest looked up from reference TRBV5-1 and TRBJ1-1): KAGVTQTPRYLIKTRGQQVTLSCSPISGHRSVSWYQQTPGQGLQFLFEYFSETQRNKGNFPGRFSGRQFSNSRSEMNVSTLELGDSALYLCASRGQGVMGTEAFFGQGTRLTVV.

The chain uses TRBV4-1 and TRBJ1-2; no definite D call. Trimming removed 0 bases at V and 8 bases at J, with 19 bases between. The CDR3 sequence is 16 residues long. The germline CDR1 and CDR2 sequences are MGHRA and YSYEKL. DNA for the CDR3: TGCGCCAGCAGCCAAGATAGTAGTGGGATCAGTAGGGGCTACACCTTC. This gives the protein CASSQDSSGISRGYTF.

This clone was recorded only once. The chain links TRBV30 to TRBJ1-2, with D tentatively TRBD1 (6 bases). Germline V gene sequence: CDR1 GTSNPN, CDR2 SVGIG (reference sequence). This CDR3 has 14 residues. The V end lost 4 bases, the J end lost 0 bases, and 12 bases lay between the germline ends. CDR3 in DNA: TGTGCCTGGATAGGGACAACTCCTAACTATGGCTACACCTTC. Translated: CAWIGTTPNYGYTF.